What follows describes a single T cell receptor (beta chain). This sample stems from a study of low-dose radiotherapy and immunotherapy resistance in tumors. CDR1 and CDR2 from the germline V gene are MDHEN and SYDVKM. The J segment lost 6 bases and the V segment lost 4 bases, leaving 11 bases of the junction unmatched. The CDR3 extends over 15 amino acids. First-strand cDNA relied on TRAV- and TRBV-specific primers spanning alpha and beta chains. With a constant-region primer and a V-primer adapter, TCRs were subjected to 20 PCR cycles of amplification. Each CDR3 protein is one row after TCRdb ran MiXCR on the reads. Of approximately 18,000 distinct CDR3 sequences listed, 74% are singletons.

The rearrangement uses TRBV28 and TRBJ1-1, with TRBD1 matching over 7 bases. The clonotype originates from a human donor with advanced metastatic prostate, ovarian, gallbladder or colorectal cancer (not recorded which). This table probably holds off-target reads from a library built for another chain. This CDR3 reads CASSYAQGGVAEAFF. In DNA form, the CDR3 reads TGTGCCAGCAGTTACGCTCAGGGGGGGGTCGCTGAAGCTTTCTTT. Filled out from reference TRBV28 and TRBJ1-1, the complete variable domain reads DVKVTQSSRYLVKRTGEKVFLECVQDMDHENMFWYRQDPGLGLRLIYFSYDVKMKEKGDIPEGYSVSREKKERFSLILESASTNQTSMYLCASSYAQGGVAEAFFGQGTRLTVV.